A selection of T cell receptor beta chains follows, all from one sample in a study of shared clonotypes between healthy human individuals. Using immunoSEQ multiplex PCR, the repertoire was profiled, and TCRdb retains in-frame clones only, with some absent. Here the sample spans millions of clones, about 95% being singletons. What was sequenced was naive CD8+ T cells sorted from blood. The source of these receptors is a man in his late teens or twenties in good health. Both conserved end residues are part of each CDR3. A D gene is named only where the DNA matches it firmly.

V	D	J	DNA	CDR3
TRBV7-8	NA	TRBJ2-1	TGTGCCAGCAGCTTAGCCGGACGCGGGGGCCTGTCCTACAATGAGCAGTTCTTC	CASSLAGRGGLSYNEQFF
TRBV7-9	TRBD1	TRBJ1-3	TGTGCCAGCAGCTTATCCACAGGGGGCACTGGAAACACCATATATTTT	CASSLSTGGTGNTIYF
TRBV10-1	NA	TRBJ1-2	TGCGCCAGCAATAGACCGGGAGGCTACACCTTC	CASNRPGGYTF
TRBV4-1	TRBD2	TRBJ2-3	TGCGCCAGCACCCTAGCGGGAGTGGCAGATACGCAGTATTTT	CASTLAGVADTQYF
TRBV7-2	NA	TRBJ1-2	TGTGCCAGCAGCCTTCTTCGGACGGTCCACTATGGCTACACCTTC	CASSLLRTVHYGYTF
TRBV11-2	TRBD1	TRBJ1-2	TGTGCCAGCAGCTTATCTAGGGGGCCGAACTATGGCTACACCTTC	CASSLSRGPNYGYTF
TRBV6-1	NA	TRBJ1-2	TGTGCCAGCAGTGAATACCGTCGAGGCTACACCTTC	CASSEYRRGYTF
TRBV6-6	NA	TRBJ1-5	TGTGCCAGCAGTTACGAGGCAGAGGGGAATCAGCCCCAGCATTTT	CASSYEAEGNQPQHF
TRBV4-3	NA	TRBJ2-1	TGCGCCAGCAGCCTCAGGGACTCATACAATGAGCAGTTCTTC	CASSLRDSYNEQFF
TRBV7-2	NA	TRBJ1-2	TGTGCCAGCAGATGGACAGCCCTAAACTATGGCTACACCTTC	CASRWTALNYGYTF
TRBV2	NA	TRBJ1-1	TGTGCCACCTCGTCGAACACTGAAGCTTTCTTT	CATSSNTEAFF
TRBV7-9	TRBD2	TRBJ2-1	TGTGCCAGCAGCTTGCGTAGCGGGACGAACAATGAGCAGTTCTTC	CASSLRSGTNNEQFF
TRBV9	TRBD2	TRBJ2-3	TGTGCCAGCAGCGTACTAGCGGGAGGTTACACAGATACGCAGTATTTT	CASSVLAGGYTDTQYF
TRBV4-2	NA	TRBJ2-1	TGTGCCAGCAGCCCCAGGGGGGGCTATGAGCAGTTCTTC	CASSPRGGYEQFF